Shown below are 9 T cell receptor beta chains from a single sample sequenced in a study of T-cell reconstitution after alpha-beta-depleted transplantation in children. Unique molecular identifiers were incorporated during preparation of the TCRbeta library. One entry per CDR3 protein results from TCRdb running MiXCR on the PCR reads. Of about 980,000 distinct CDR3 sequences in the sample, around 30% were seen once. This specimen was PBMCs, mostly from graft donor cells, taken 360 days after TCRalphabeta/CD19-depleted stem cell transplant. These TCRs come from a boy under three years old who had a stem cell transplant for SCID, so the T cells may come from the graft donor.

The chain joins TRBV11-1 to TRBJ2-3, with TRBD1 matching over 8 bases. V gave up 1 base and J gave up 0 bases; unmatched junction bases: 9. The CDR3 totals 18 residues. CDR1 SGHAT and CDR2 FQDESV come from the germline V gene (reference sequence). The DNA of the CDR3 is TGTGCCAGCAGCTTAGTCCGGACAGGGACGATGAGCACAGATACGCAGTATTTT. As protein: CASSLVRTGTMSTDTQYF.

The rearrangement uses TRBV5-1 and TRBJ2-7; 8 bases fit TRBD1. The CDR3 spans 16 residues. V dropped 4 bases and J dropped 1; count of bases not matched to a gene: 10. Germline CDR1 and CDR2: SGHRS and YFSETQ. CDR3 nucleotide sequence: TGCGCCAGCAGCCCAGGAGGACAGGGCCCTTCCTACGAGCAGTACTTC. Translation: CASSPGGQGPSYEQYF.

The J gene is TRBJ2-5, the V gene TRBV7-6; 7 bases fit TRBD1. The CDR3 is 16 amino acids. The germline V gene has CDR1 SGHVS and CDR2 FNYEAQ. J gave up 2 bases and V 0 bases, and 6 bases lay outside the gene matches. The chain's CDR3 is CASSLAEQGTQETQYF. The CDR3 DNA reads as TGTGCCAGCAGCTTAGCTGAACAGGGGACGCAAGAGACCCAGTACTTC.

This rearrangement joins TRBV28 to TRBJ2-2; 8 nucleotides agree with TRBD2. The germline CDR1 and CDR2 sequences are MDHEN and SYDVKM. The CDR3 consists of 15 residues. Trimming took 4 bases from V and 5 from J; bases not matched to a gene: 6. This chain's CDR3 is CASSSGGAPTGELFF. The CDR3 nucleotides are TGTGCCAGCAGTTCGGGGGGGGCCCCGACCGGGGAGCTGTTTTTT. Looking up the rest from reference TRBV28 and TRBJ2-2 gives the full variable domain: DVKVTQSSRYLVKRTGEKVFLECVQDMDHENMFWYRQDPGLGLRLIYFSYDVKMKEKGDIPEGYSVSREKKERFSLILESASTNQTSMYLCASSSGGAPTGELFFGEGSRLTVL.

This clonotype was seen at least ten times. This chain connects TRBV20-1 to TRBJ2-7; D ambiguous. The CDR3 loop spans 12 amino acids. CDR1 DFQATT and CDR2 SNEGSKA come from the germline V gene (reference sequence). With 2 bases removed from V and 2 bases from J, the gap between germline ends came to 7 bases. Here the CDR3 DNA reads TGCAGTGCTAGAAGGTTGGCCTACGAGCAGTACTTC. Amino acid sequence: CSARRLAYEQYF.

This chain connects TRBV4-3 to TRBJ2-3; 11 bases match TRBD2. The CDR3 runs 18 residues. With V trimmed by 0 bases and J by 2 bases, 7 bases remained unmatched. From germline, CDR1 is LGHNA and CDR2 YSLEER. The CDR3: CASSQDPLAGASTDTQYF. CDR3 DNA: TGCGCCAGCAGCCAAGATCCACTAGCGGGGGCCTCCACAGATACGCAGTATTTT.

The chain uses TRBV4-2 and TRBJ2-2; the D gene could be TRBD1 or TRBD2 (5 bases each). The CDR3 runs to 16 residues. In germline, CDR1 is LGHNA, CDR2 YNFKEQ. V was clipped by 1 base and J by 0 bases, with 9 bases between them. For the CDR3, the DNA is TGTGCCAGCAGCCAAGCGAAGGGACCGAACACCGGGGAGCTGTTTTTT. Amino acid sequence: CASSQAKGPNTGELFF.

V and J are TRBV7-3 and TRBJ2-2, with D possibly matching TRBD2 (5 bases). Looked up from germline, CDR1 is SGHTA and CDR2 is FQGTGA. The CDR3 totals 14 residues. Trimming pared 3 bases from V and 5 bases from J, leaving 10 bases between. CDR3 sequence (DNA): TGTGCCAGCAGCTTCGGGGTACAGACCGGGGAGCTGTTTTTT. Encoded protein: CASSFGVQTGELFF.

This chain uses TRBV4-1 with TRBJ2-5; 7 positions agree with TRBD2. The CDR3 length is 18 residues. Per germline, CDR1 MGHRA and CDR2 YSYEKL. V lost 1 base, J lost 5 bases, and 16 bases stayed unmatched. The CDR3 bases are TGCGCCAGCAGCCAAGGACCGGGGGAGGGAGTGAAGAGGGAGACCCAGTACTTC. Protein sequence: CASSQGPGEGVKRETQYF.